The present T cell receptor (beta chain) was sequenced within a study of blood T cell repertoires in COVID-19. Across the whole study: PBMCs, B-cell-depleted T cells, or T cells were the source of the cDNA or gDNA that made up the material.

Method: immunoSEQ multiplex PCR; TCRdb's copy keeps in-frame clones and lacks some. The sample shows about 200,000 clones, approximately 86% of them seen only once. The CDR3 contains 16 residues. CDR1 is SGDLS, CDR2 YYNGEE, per germline. V lost 2 bases and J lost 1; bases outside the gene matches: 5. The sample taken for sequencing was PBMCs or T cells enriched from blood (not recorded which). This rearrangement joins TRBV9 to TRBJ2-3, with 9 bases lining up with TRBD2. The TCR was taken from a woman aged 40 to 50 with acute COVID-19. This CDR3 is CASSVLAGDGTDTQYF. The CDR3 nucleotides are TGTGCCAGCAGCGTGTTAGCGGGAGACGGCACAGATACGCAGTATTTT.